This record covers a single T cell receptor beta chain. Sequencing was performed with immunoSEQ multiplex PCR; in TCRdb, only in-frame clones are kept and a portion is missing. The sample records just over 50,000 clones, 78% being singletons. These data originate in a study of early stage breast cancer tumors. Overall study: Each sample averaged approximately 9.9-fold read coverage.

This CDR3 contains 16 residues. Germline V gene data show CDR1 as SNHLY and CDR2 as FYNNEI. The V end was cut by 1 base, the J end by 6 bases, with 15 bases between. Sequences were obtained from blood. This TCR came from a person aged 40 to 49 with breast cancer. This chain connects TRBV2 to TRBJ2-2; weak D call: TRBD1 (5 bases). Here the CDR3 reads CASSEGTTAPAGELFF. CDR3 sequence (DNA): TGTGCCAGCAGTGAAGGGACAACGGCCCCGGCCGGGGAGCTGTTTTTT.